This entry concerns a single T cell receptor beta chain. Described time point: sample taken at primary tumor resection. Whole RNA, isolated from tumor, nontumor lung or frozen PBMC, was sequenced without prior sorting. This sample was included in a study of spatial heterogeneity in lung cancer. V was clipped by 6 bases and J by 1 base, with 13 bases between them. The germline V gene encodes CDR1 MDHEN and CDR2 SYDVKM. CDR3 length: 15 amino acids. TCRdb reprocessed the 5' RACE reads with MiXCR, giving one entry per CDR3 protein. This table has tens of thousands of distinct CDR3 sequences, roughly 9.5% appearing once.

The chain has TRBV28 and TRBJ2-4; weak D call: TRBD2 (7 bases). This sequence originates from a male donor with early-stage non-small cell lung cancer. The sequencing used PBMCs, collected at surgery. The CDR3 loop is CASREGGVAKNIQYF. CDR3 coding DNA: TGTGCCAGCAGAGAGGGGGGGGTGGCCAAAAACATTCAGTACTTC.